This T cell receptor beta chain stems from a study of OX40 agonist ivuxolimab in advanced cancers. Study-wide background: Earlier treatment with anti-PD-1, anti-PD-L1 or anti-CTLA-4 was permitted, and less than 50% had received some.

Some clones are missing from TCRdb's copy, which holds only in-frame ones; the method was immunoSEQ multiplex PCR. The table records tens of thousands of clones, about 88% of them present only once. Remarks on this clone: Its target is not known.

This CDR3 has 10 amino acids. CDR1 and CDR2 from the germline V gene are ENHRY and SYGVKD. V dropped 9 bases and J dropped 4 bases, with 4 bases sitting between them. General observations from the study: Low levels of normalized T-cell clonal expansion also appeared in some nonresponders.

The chain combines TRBV10-3 with TRBJ2-1, with D unresolved. This receptor was identified in an adult with an advanced solid tumor such as melanoma, head and neck, liver or kidney cancer. This material consisted of CD4+ or CD8+ T cells sorted from blood, taken in a trial of the OX40 agonist ivuxolimab. Written as DNA, the CDR3 is TGTGCCATTGGGTACAATGAGCAGTTCTTC. Translation: CAIGYNEQFF.